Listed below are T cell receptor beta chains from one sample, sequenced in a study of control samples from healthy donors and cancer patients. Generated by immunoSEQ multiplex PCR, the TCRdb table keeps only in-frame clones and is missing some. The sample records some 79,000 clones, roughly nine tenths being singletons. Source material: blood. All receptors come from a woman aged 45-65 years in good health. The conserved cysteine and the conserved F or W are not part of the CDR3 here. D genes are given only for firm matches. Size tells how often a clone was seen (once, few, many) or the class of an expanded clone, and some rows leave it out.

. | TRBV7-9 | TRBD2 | ASSLGAGLSKNIQY
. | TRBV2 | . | ASSDPDSEAF
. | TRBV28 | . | ASTNSNYEQY
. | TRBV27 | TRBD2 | ASSTPTSGRAADTQY
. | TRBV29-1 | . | SVPIGTDTQY
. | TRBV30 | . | AWSVRDNSPLH
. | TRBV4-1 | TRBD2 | ASSQLAGADEQY
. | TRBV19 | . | ASSPSGAGGTQY
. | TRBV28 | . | AGGRRGREKLF
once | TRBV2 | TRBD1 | ASRGTGNSNQPQH
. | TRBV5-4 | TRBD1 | ASSLEAGGSYGYT
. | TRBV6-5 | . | ASSLLDSSTDTQY
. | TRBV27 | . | ASRVTDNTEAF
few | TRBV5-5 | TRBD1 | ASSRLTGDQPQH
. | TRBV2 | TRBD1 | ARGDRNTGELF
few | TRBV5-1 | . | ASSLVAVSYNEQF
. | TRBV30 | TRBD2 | AWSFRSGRPLEDTQY
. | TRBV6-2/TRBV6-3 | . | ASSQPNGKNYYEQY
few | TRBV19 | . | ASSIVNSGTTNTGELF
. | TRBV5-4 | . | ASSPGLRQGGYEQY
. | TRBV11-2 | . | ASSLVRGGEENTEAF
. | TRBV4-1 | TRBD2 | ASWTSGLLQETQY
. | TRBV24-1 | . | ATSDVPPRFWDTMNTGELF
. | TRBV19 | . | ASSPGGVFTGELF
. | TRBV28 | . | ASRSRGEAF
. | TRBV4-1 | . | ASSQLQGYETQY